Listed here are 30 T cell receptor beta chains from one sample, sequenced in a study of blood T cells in healthy people across ages. It was with a sample-barcoded 5' primer and a J-beta primer mix that a second PCR of about 7 to 12 cycles was run. TCRdb processed the 5' RACE reads anew with MiXCR; each CDR3 protein has one entry. Among 1,500,000 or so distinct CDR3 sequences listed, around 59% were seen once. Sequenced input: blood. The source of these receptors is a young man in good health.

The chain combines TRBV7-9 with TRBJ2-5, with D unresolved. Between the trimmed V and J ends, which lost 3 bases and 7 bases, there was a span of 6 bases. The CDR3 is 11 amino acids. Germline CDR1 reads SEHNR; CDR2 reads FQNEAQ (reference sequence). The CDR3, as DNA: TGTGCCAGCAGCTTTATCGGGACCCAGTACTTC. Translated, it gives CASSFIGTQYF.

The chain carries TRBV6-2 or TRBV6-3 and TRBJ1-1, with D possibly being TRBD1 (6 bases). The germline CDR1 and CDR2 sequences are MNHEY and SVGEGT. The CDR3 contains 13 residues. The V end lost 11 bases, the J end lost 0 bases, and 13 bases lay between the germline ends. The CDR3 region is CAGNNRVNTEAFF. In DNA form, the CDR3 reads TGTGCCGGCAATAACAGGGTGAACACTGAAGCTTTCTTT.

This rearrangement joins TRBV9 to TRBJ2-7; TRBD2 agrees at 8 bases. CDR1 SGDLS and CDR2 YYNGEE come from the germline V gene. The J segment lost 2 bases and the V segment lost 4 bases, leaving 11 bases of the junction unmatched. This CDR3 has 16 amino acids. DNA of the CDR3: TGTGCCAGCAGCCCCCGACTAGCGCGCCCTACCTACGAGCAGTACTTC. Translating it yields CASSPRLARPTYEQYF.

This clonotype has only one observation. The chain is built from TRBV6-2 or TRBV6-3 and TRBJ2-3; 9 nucleotides agree with TRBD2. Trimming cost V 5 bases and J 9 bases; bases outside gene matches: 6. This CDR3 spans 13 amino acids. Germline values: CDR1 MNHEY, CDR2 SVGEGT. CDR3: CASSRRSGGTQYF. CDR3 nucleotide sequence: TGTGCCAGCAGTCGGCGTAGCGGGGGAACGCAGTATTTT.

This sequence joins TRBV27 and TRBJ2-2; 11 bases line up with TRBD2. J gave up 6 bases and V 3 bases, and 6 bases lay outside the gene matches. The CDR3 length is 16 residues. From germline, CDR1 is MNHEY and CDR2 SMNVEV (reference sequence). In DNA form, the CDR3 reads TGTGCCAGCAGTTTGTTAGCGGGGGGGCGTTCCGGGGAGCTGTTTTTT. Amino acid sequence: CASSLLAGGRSGELFF.

This clonotype was observed at least ten times. The genes are TRBV11-3 and TRBJ2-7, with 7 bases aligning to TRBD2. V shed 0 bases, J shed 2 bases, and the junction held 4 bases outside the gene matches. The germline gives CDR1 SGHNT, CDR2 YENEEA. This CDR3 is 15 amino acids long. The DNA for the CDR3 is TGTGCCAGCAGCTTAGAAGCGGGGTTTACCTACGAGCAGTACTTC. The encoded protein is CASSLEAGFTYEQYF. The variable domain in full, with the rest retrieved from reference TRBV11-3 and TRBJ2-7, is EAGVVQSPRYKIIEKKQPVAFWCNPISGHNTLYWYLQNLGQGPELLIRYENEEAVDDSQLPKDRFSAERLKGVDSTLKIQPAELGDSAVYLCASSLEAGFTYEQYFGPGTRLTVT.

This rearrangement joins TRBV7-6 to TRBJ1-2; no definite D call. CDR3 length equals 13 residues. V lost 0 bases and J 8 bases, leaving 10 bases between the germline ends. Germline loops: CDR1 SGHVS, CDR2 FNYEAQ. This chain's CDR3 is CASSLAVRGGYTF. The CDR3 DNA reads as TGTGCCAGCAGCTTAGCTGTCCGAGGGGGCTACACCTTC.

The chain is built from TRBV12-3 or TRBV12-4 and TRBJ2-5; D is ambiguous. The CDR3 loop spans 12 amino acids. V lost 6 bases, J lost 4 bases, and 9 bases lay in between. The CDR3 region has the DNA TGTGCCAGCAGGGACCAGGCAGAGACCCAGTACTTC. As protein: CASRDQAETQYF.

This clonotype was seen a few times. The chain employs TRBV3-1 and TRBJ2-3; D is perhaps TRBD1 or TRBD2 (5 bases each). Per the germline V gene, CDR1 is LGHDT and CDR2 is YNNKEL (reference sequence). The CDR3 contains 17 residues. Between the trimmed V and J ends, which lost 1 base and 6 bases, there was a span of 20 bases. CDR3: CASSQAVGVLASDTQYF. CDR3 coding DNA: TGTGCCAGCAGCCAAGCAGTGGGGGTGTTAGCATCGGATACGCAGTATTTT.

The sample holds a few counts of this clonotype. The rearrangement links TRBV29-1 to TRBJ2-3; 8 nucleotides line up with TRBD2. Germline values: CDR1 SQVTM, CDR2 ANQGSEA. With 5 bases clipped from V and 2 bases from J, the junction kept 6 bases outside the gene matches. This CDR3 comprises 14 residues. The CDR3 DNA is TGCAGCGTTAGCGGGAGTGATAACACAGATACGCAGTATTTT. Its protein is CSVSGSDNTDTQYF.

In its sample, this clonotype was seen a few times. The chain joins TRBV7-8 to TRBJ2-1, with TRBD2 matching over 8 bases. The CDR3 consists of 15 residues. Trimming cost V 3 bases and J 8 bases; bases outside gene matches: 9. Germline lookup yields CDR1 SGHVS and CDR2 FQNEAQ. In DNA form, the CDR3 reads TGTGCCAGCAGCTTTGATCGGGGGGGGTGGGATGAGCAGTTCTTC. Protein sequence: CASSFDRGGWDEQFF.

This clonotype was counted once. V gene TRBV6-1 combines with J gene TRBJ2-7; D tentatively fits TRBD1 or TRBD2 (5 bases each). CDR1 is MNHNS, CDR2 SASEGT, per germline. The length of the CDR3 is 13 residues. V was trimmed by 10 bases and J by 2 bases, leaving 15 bases between them. The DNA for the CDR3 is TGTGCCAATCGCCGGGACGGGACCTACGAGCAGTACTTC. It yields the protein CANRRDGTYEQYF.

This clonotype has more than one count but fewer than ten. The rearrangement uses TRBV28 and TRBJ1-2, with D maybe TRBD1 (5 bases). Germline assignment: CDR1 MDHEN and CDR2 SYDVKM. The ends were cut back, 5 bases at V and 6 bases at J, with 16 bases in the middle. The CDR3 spans 14 residues. CDR3 in DNA: TGTGCCAGCAGTCCCCCTGGAGGGACCAATGGCTACACCTTC. Translated, it gives CASSPPGGTNGYTF.

This chain joins TRBV20-1 and TRBJ2-1, with 7 positions matching TRBD2. CDR3 size: 14 residues. V trimming: 4 bases; J trimming: 8 bases; junction bases outside the gene matches: 11. Germline lookup yields CDR1 DFQATT and CDR2 SNEGSKA (reference sequence). The DNA for the CDR3 is TGCAGTGCTATGGGGCGGGAGTCTCTCGATGAGCAGTTCTTC. This sequence encodes CSAMGRESLDEQFF.

This clonotype came up a few times. This chain connects TRBV20-1 to TRBJ2-1; 7 bases agree with TRBD2. Germline assignment: CDR1 DFQATT and CDR2 SNEGSKA (reference sequence). The CDR3 covers 11 residues. CDR3 DNA sequence: TGCAAAGCGGGACGCTACAATGAGCAGTTCTTC. Protein product: CKAGRYNEQFF.

The chain employs TRBV29-1 and TRBJ1-1; D is perhaps TRBD1 (5 bases). This CDR3 has 11 amino acids. Trimming shortened V by 6 bases and J by 5 bases, and 10 bases separated the two germline ends. Germline V gene sequence: CDR1 SQVTM, CDR2 ANQGSEA. CDR3 residues: CSVAWGTEAFF. The CDR3 DNA follows: TGCAGCGTCGCCTGGGGGACTGAAGCTTTCTTT.

The J gene is TRBJ2-6, the V gene TRBV12-3 or TRBV12-4; 12 positions match TRBD1. The CDR3 extends over 21 amino acids. V trimming: 2 bases; J trimming: 9 bases; junction bases outside the gene matches: 20. CDR3 sequence: CASSLLTDPGQGARSFNVLTF. CDR3 nucleotides: TGTGCCAGCAGTTTATTAACCGACCCGGGACAGGGGGCCCGAAGTTTCAACGTCCTGACTTTC.

The chain combines TRBV5-1 with TRBJ2-5; 7 bases line up with TRBD2. CDR3 length equals 14 residues. The germline V gene encodes CDR1 SGHRS and CDR2 YFSETQ. Germline trimming cut 4 bases from V and 7 bases from J; bases unmatched to any gene: 10. The CDR3 DNA reads as TGCGCCAGCAGCCGCGGGACTACTAGTTGGACCCAGTACTTC. Protein: CASSRGTTSWTQYF.

The chain employs TRBV20-1 and TRBJ2-5; D is unresolved. The CDR3 sequence is 14 residues long. Germline lookup yields CDR1 DFQATT and CDR2 SNEGSKA (reference sequence). Trimming cost V 4 bases and J 4 bases, with 16 bases left between them. The CDR3 region has the DNA TGCAGTGCTACTATATCGGTGAGAGGAGAGACCCAGTACTTC. This codes for CSATISVRGETQYF.

The genes are TRBV20-1 and TRBJ1-1; no clear D. Trimming shortened V by 0 bases and J by 5 bases, and 7 bases separated the two germline ends. This CDR3 comprises 12 residues. In germline, CDR1 is DFQATT, CDR2 SNEGSKA (reference sequence). The CDR3 nucleotides are TGCAGTGCTAGAGATTGGGGAACTGAAGCTTTCTTT. Translation gives CSARDWGTEAFF.

This clonotype was detected only a few times. This chain joins TRBV7-9 and TRBJ2-3, with 9 positions matching TRBD1. J gave up 4 bases and V 5 bases, and 10 bases lay outside the gene matches. The CDR3 has 16 residues. Germline CDR1 is SEHNR and CDR2 is FQNEAQ (reference sequence). Here the CDR3 DNA reads TGTGCCAGCAGCCAGAACAGGGGGCTTTCGGCAGATACGCAGTATTTT. Protein product: CASSQNRGLSADTQYF.

The chain combines TRBV6-2 or TRBV6-3 with TRBJ1-1; D might be TRBD1 (5 bases). The V gene lost 5 bases and the J gene lost 2 bases, with 18 bases spanning the gap. This CDR3 has 16 residues. Germline CDR1 MNHEY, CDR2 SVGEGT. The CDR3 DNA follows: TGTGCCAGCAGTAGGGGAGGGGACTCTTTAAACACTGAAGCTTTCTTT. This encodes CASSRGGDSLNTEAFF.

V and J are TRBV29-1 and TRBJ1-1; a possible D gene is TRBD1 (5 bases). V dropped 6 bases and J dropped 0 bases, with 17 bases sitting between them. Germline CDR1 reads SQVTM; CDR2 reads ANQGSEA. This CDR3 is 15 amino acids long. CDR3 bases: TGCAGCGTGGTCTCAGGGATGGACTTGAACACTGAAGCTTTCTTT. Its protein product is CSVVSGMDLNTEAFF.

This chain connects TRBV6-4 to TRBJ2-1; possibly TRBD2 for D (5 bases). Germline V gene lookup returns CDR1 MRHNA and CDR2 SNTAGT. CDR3 length: 13 residues. V dropped 5 bases and J dropped 5 bases, with 10 bases sitting between them. CDR3 nucleotide sequence: TGTGCCAGCAGTAGCGGCTTCAACAATGAGCAGTTCTTC. Encoded protein: CASSSGFNNEQFF.

V and J are TRBV3-1 and TRBJ2-7, with D perhaps TRBD1 (6 bases). Looked up from germline, CDR1 is LGHDT and CDR2 is YNNKEL (reference sequence). The CDR3 covers 18 residues. Trimming cost V 0 bases and J 1 base, with 19 bases left between them. The CDR3 is CASSQDPLVTGMSYEQYF. The CDR3 nucleotides are TGTGCCAGCAGCCAAGATCCTCTCGTTACAGGGATGTCCTACGAGCAGTACTTC.

The J gene is TRBJ2-4, the V gene TRBV6-2 or TRBV6-3; TRBD1 agrees at 11 bases. CDR1 MNHEY and CDR2 SVGEGT come from the germline V gene. The CDR3 has 14 amino acids. After removal of 4 bases from V and 7 bases from J, the junction contained 3 bases not matched to a gene. The DNA for the CDR3 is TGTGCCAGCAGTTGGGGGACAGGGGGTAACATTCAGTACTTC. Protein sequence: CASSWGTGGNIQYF.

The CDR3 reads CASQRSTGQEAFF. The CDR3 DNA reads TGTGCCAGCCAAAGATCGACAGGGCAGGAAGCTTTCTTT. The J gene is TRBJ1-1, the V gene TRBV27; 7 bases are a match to TRBD1. V lost 8 bases, J lost 8 bases, and 11 bases stayed unmatched. The length of the CDR3 is 13 residues. Germline lookup yields CDR1 MNHEY and CDR2 SMNVEV (reference sequence).

The chain has TRBV4-1 and TRBJ2-3; D is uncertain. Germline V gene lookup returns CDR1 MGHRA and CDR2 YSYEKL. The CDR3 has 13 residues. The V end was cut by 6 bases, the J end by 10 bases, with 17 bases between. CDR3 amino acids: CASRGYARSAQYF. The CDR3 nucleotides are TGCGCCAGCAGAGGATACGCGAGATCGGCGCAGTATTTT.

This clonotype was observed a handful of times. The chain uses TRBV7-2 and TRBJ2-6, with TRBD1 as a possible D gene (6 bases). The CDR3 has 19 residues. Germline-derived CDR1 and CDR2 are SGHTA and FQGNSA. Trimming removed 4 bases at V and 0 bases at J, with 19 bases between. The CDR3 coding sequence is TGTGCCAGCAGCTCCCCCCACGGGACACCTAGCTCTGGGGCCAACGTCCTGACTTTC. Protein: CASSSPHGTPSSGANVLTF.

This clonotype was picked up a small number of times. The chain combines TRBV4-1 with TRBJ2-6; 7 nucleotides align to TRBD2. The V segment lost 3 bases and the J segment 3 bases; nucleotides outside the gene matches: 2. CDR3 length: 15 residues. Germline CDR1 is MGHRA and CDR2 is YSYEKL. CDR3: CASSQGGVGANVLTF. The CDR3 region has the DNA TGCGCCAGCAGCCAGGGAGGGGTTGGGGCCAACGTCCTGACTTTC.